One sample yielded the 8 T cell receptor beta chains listed below, sequenced in a study of OX40 agonist ivuxolimab in advanced cancers. Repertoires were generated with immunoSEQ multiplex PCR, while TCRdb's copy carries only in-frame clones and drops some. The sample lists roughly 140,000 clones, 94% occurring once. The material was CD4+ or CD8+ T cells sorted from blood, obtained in a trial of the OX40 agonist ivuxolimab. The origin of the receptors is an adult with an advanced solid tumor such as melanoma, head and neck, liver or kidney cancer.

The V gene is TRBV5-4, the J gene TRBJ2-6; perhaps TRBD2 as D (6 bases). The CDR3 totals 17 residues. Trimming removed 4 bases at V and 2 bases at J, with 16 bases between. CDR1 and CDR2 from the germline V gene are SGHNT and YYREEE (reference sequence). CDR3 nucleotide sequence: TGTGCCAGCAGCCCGCTGGGGGGTGTCGCTGGGGCCAACGTCCTGACTTTC. It codes for CASSPLGGVAGANVLTF.

The chain combines TRBV14 with TRBJ2-3, with 12 bases lining up with TRBD2. The J segment lost 1 base and the V segment lost 6 bases, leaving 5 bases of the junction unmatched. The CDR3 extends over 16 amino acids. Germline V gene data show CDR1 as SGHDN and CDR2 as FVKESK. Here the CDR3 reads CASSGLAGTGTDTQYF. Written as DNA, the CDR3 is TGTGCCAGCAGTGGACTAGCGGGAACGGGCACAGATACGCAGTATTTT.

The chain's CDR3 is CASSLGQLSTDTQYF. DNA of the CDR3: TGTGCCAGCAGCTTGGGACAGCTTAGCACAGATACGCAGTATTTT. V gene TRBV5-4 combines with J gene TRBJ2-3, with a weak D call TRBD1 (5 bases). Looked up from germline, CDR1 is SGHNT and CDR2 is YYREEE (reference sequence). The CDR3 extends over 15 amino acids. V was cut by 0 bases and J by 0 bases, with 8 bases left in between.

The chain combines TRBV9 with TRBJ2-1, with D unclear. With 4 bases removed from V and 0 bases from J, the gap between germline ends came to 5 bases. The germline V gene encodes CDR1 SGDLS and CDR2 YYNGEE. The CDR3 loop spans 13 amino acids. CDR3 loop: CASSRSSYNEQFF. The CDR3 DNA reads as TGTGCCAGCAGCAGGTCCTCCTACAATGAGCAGTTCTTC.

The V gene is TRBV7-8, the J gene TRBJ2-7, with D hard to call. Germline V gene lookup returns CDR1 SGHVS and CDR2 FQNEAQ. V dropped 5 bases and J dropped 3 bases, with 5 bases sitting between them. The CDR3 has 11 amino acids. The CDR3 DNA reads as TGTGCCAGCAGCCTTTTCTACGAGCAGTACTTC. It specifies CASSLFYEQYF.

This clone was found once. The V call is TRBV19, the J call TRBJ1-5; D remains ambiguous. CDR3 length equals 13 residues. From germline, CDR1 is LNHDA and CDR2 SQIVND (reference sequence). V was clipped by 8 bases and J by 6 bases, with 14 bases between them. The CDR3 loop is CASPPRGAQPQHF. CDR3 coding DNA: TGTGCCAGTCCCCCGCGGGGTGCTCAGCCCCAGCATTTT.

This clone was recorded once. The chain combines TRBV5-5 with TRBJ1-2; possible D gene TRBD1, 5 bases. V was shortened by 4 bases and J by 7 bases, with 17 bases between the two germline ends. Germline loops: CDR1 SGHKS, CDR2 YYEKEE (reference sequence). The CDR3 consists of 14 residues. The CDR3 DNA is TGTGCCAGCAGCCTGCGTGTGGGGGTCGCTGGCTACACCTTC. Its protein is CASSLRVGVAGYTF. The full variable domain, completed using reference TRBV5-5 and TRBJ1-2, is DAGVTQSPTHLIKTRGQQVTLRCSPISGHKSVSWYQQVLGQGPQFIFQYYEKEERGRGNFPDRFSARQFPNYSSELNVNALLLGDSALYLCASSLRVGVAGYTFGSGTRLTVV.

The chain joins TRBV7-2 to TRBJ1-3, with D unresolved. This CDR3 has 14 residues. CDR1 and CDR2 (germline): SGHTA, FQGNSA. V was cut by 5 bases and J by 2 bases, with 10 bases left in between. The CDR3 reads CASSGEFPGNTIYF. CDR3 bases: TGTGCCAGCAGCGGGGAATTCCCTGGAAACACCATATATTTT.